One T cell receptor (beta chain) is described in this entry. Its antigen is still unknown. Qualities for individual bases were not recorded, and no much larger clone is one base off. As encoded in the germline V gene, CDR1 is SGHTA while CDR2 is FQGNSA. CDR3 length: 15 amino acids, cysteine to phenylalanine. Just CDR3 DNA is preserved here, 45 bases in frame from base 1. Cut back by 4 bases and 0 bases, the V and J ends lie 12 bases apart. Taken with the paper, the label for time point translates to: cycle 4 day 1 (C4D1), after more than five weeks of nivolumab. Every trial patient had relapsed after autologous stem cell transplantation, and cohorts A, B and C differed in prior brentuximab vedotin exposure. The trial cohort comprised some 60 patients with relapsed/refractory classical Hodgkin lymphoma whose best overall responses were complete response, partial response or progressive disease. Trial patients were treated with single-agent nivolumab in the multi-cohort phase II CheckMate 205 trial. An independent review committee assessed best overall response using the 2007 International Working Group response criteria. Trial PBMCs were obtained immediately prior to nivolumab initiation (C1D1) and on therapy at cycle 2 day 1 and cycle 4 day 1. Peripheral blood was collected in 8 mL Vacutainer Cell Preparation Tubes, from which PBMCs were isolated by centrifugation and then cryopreserved.

This entry is derived from a study of PD-1 blockade in classical Hodgkin lymphoma (dated by TCRdb to 2019 to 2021). With respect to the entire study: Nivolumab dosing was 3 mg/kg intravenously every 2 weeks, continuing until either disease progression or unacceptable toxicity. The study used TCR beta sequencing and CyTOF to define a peripheral blood immune signature of response to PD-1 blockade in classical Hodgkin lymphoma.

The paper as a whole reports these results and caveats: CD4+ but not CD8+ TCR diversity rose significantly by C4D1 (p=0.0027 vs p=0.16), most apparent in complete responders (p=0.02). Baseline TCR diversity was reported as lower in newly diagnosed patients than in healthy donors, and lower still in relapsed/refractory patients. Only a single clinical trial cohort was studied, and what caused the repertoire differences, possibly disease activity or prior therapy, remained undefined. Trial patients with a complete response had baseline diversity similar to that of newly diagnosed patients, while partial responders and progressors had significantly lower diversity. Diversity was lower in patients who began nivolumab less than 1 year after ASCT, so these patients were left out of later analyses to avoid confounding by immune reconstitution.

Genomic DNA was isolated using the Qiagen DNeasy kit from unsorted PBMCs as well as from negatively selected CD4+ and CD8+ fractions. TCR beta CDR3 regions were amplified by immunoSEQ multiplex PCR using primers annealing to V and J segments. A synthetic immune receptor repertoire was used to minimize amplification bias, and any residual bias was removed computationally once sequencing was done. Concerning the study's data processing: Custom Python scripts were used to quantify repertoire diversity as the Shannon entropy index. Unsorted, CD4+ and CD8+ repertoires were analyzed separately, except for combined analyses in which CD4+ and CD8+ sequences were merged in silico. A clone was considered expanded if an increase in frequency of at least 2-fold after treatment relative to C1D1 was found, and a pseudocount of 0.5 was applied to clones undetected at baseline. Clones with 0 or 1 copy at C1D1 were defined as singleton clones, while clones with 2 or more copies were defined as non-singleton clones. Clones expanded in unsorted samples were labelled as CD4+, CD8+ or unknown by matching protein sequences in sorted samples from the same patient. Wilcoxon tests were applied to paired samples to test diversity changes from C1D1 to C4D1. TCRdb holds this immuneACCESS table with in-frame rearrangements only. Some clones are missing; in checked studies, unresolved V genes explain under half, and the rest has no known cause. The DNA was the basis for D and trimming; V, J and clone size are from that table. For this sample there are about 110,000 clones; more than 70% appear just once. The ten largest make up 19% of the sample.

The material was peripheral blood mononuclear cells (PBMCs), obtained before the fourth cycle of nivolumab. This clonotype was obtained from a human donor with classical Hodgkin lymphoma. In this chain, TRBV7-2 is recombined with TRBJ1-2; TRBD1 is a weak D gene call, 6 bases matching. The encoded CDR3 is CASSSGQLSNYGYTF. The nucleotide sequence reads as follows: TGTGCCAGCAGCTCCGGACAGCTTTCTAACTATGGCTACACCTTC.